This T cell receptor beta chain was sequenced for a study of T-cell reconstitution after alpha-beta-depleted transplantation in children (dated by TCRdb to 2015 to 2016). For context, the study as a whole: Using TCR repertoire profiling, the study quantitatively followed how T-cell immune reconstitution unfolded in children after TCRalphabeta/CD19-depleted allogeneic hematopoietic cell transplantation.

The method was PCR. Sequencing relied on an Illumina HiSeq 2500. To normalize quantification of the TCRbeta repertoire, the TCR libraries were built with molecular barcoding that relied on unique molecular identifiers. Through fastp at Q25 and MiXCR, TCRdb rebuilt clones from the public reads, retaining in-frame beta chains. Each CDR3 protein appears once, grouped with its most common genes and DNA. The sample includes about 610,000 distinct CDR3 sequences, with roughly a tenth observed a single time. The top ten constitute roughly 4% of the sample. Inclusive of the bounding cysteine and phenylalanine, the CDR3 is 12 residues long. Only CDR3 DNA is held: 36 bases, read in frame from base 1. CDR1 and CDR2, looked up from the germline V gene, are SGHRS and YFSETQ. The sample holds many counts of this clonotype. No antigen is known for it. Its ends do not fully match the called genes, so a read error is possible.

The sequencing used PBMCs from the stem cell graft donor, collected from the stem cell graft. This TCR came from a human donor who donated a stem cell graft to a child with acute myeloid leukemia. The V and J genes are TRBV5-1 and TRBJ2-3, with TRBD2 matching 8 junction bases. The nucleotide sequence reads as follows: TGTGCCAGTAGCGGGAACACAGATACGCAGTATTTT. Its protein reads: CASSGNTDTQYF.